This is a list of T cell receptor beta chains from one sample in a study of blood T cell repertoires in COVID-19. Measured with immunoSEQ multiplex PCR; TCRdb has only the in-frame clones, and not every one. The data contain under 250,000 clones, 82% of them singletons. The sample comprised PBMCs or T cells enriched from blood (not recorded which). The receptor source for this set is a woman aged 55-70 years who had recovered from COVID-19. The CDR3 runs from the conserved cysteine through the conserved F or W. Fields, in order: J gene, clone size, D gene, V gene, CDR3 length, CDR3 protein, CDR3 DNA. The D gene is left open where the match is weak. The listing skips clone size in some rows; elsewhere it reads once, few, many or a size class.

j_gene: TRBJ1-1; abundance: NA; d_gene: TRBD1; v_gene: TRBV14; len: 15; CDR3aa: CASSRRGQGHTEAFF; CDR3nt: TGTGCCAGCAGCCGCCGGGGACAGGGTCACACTGAAGCTTTCTTT
j_gene: TRBJ1-4; abundance: NA; d_gene: TRBD1; v_gene: TRBV4-2; len: 15; CDR3aa: CASSHGDRAGEKLFF; CDR3nt: TGTGCCAGCAGCCACGGGGACAGGGCGGGTGAAAAACTGTTTTTT
j_gene: TRBJ2-5; abundance: NA; d_gene: NA; v_gene: TRBV4-3; len: 15; CDR3aa: CASSHTDRRQETQYF; CDR3nt: TGCGCCAGCAGCCACACAGACCGACGTCAGGAGACCCAGTACTTC
j_gene: TRBJ2-3; abundance: few; d_gene: NA; v_gene: TRBV15; len: 15; CDR3aa: CATSRDTLASDTQYF; CDR3nt: TGTGCCACCAGCAGAGATACCCTAGCCTCGGATACGCAGTATTTT
j_gene: TRBJ1-1; abundance: NA; d_gene: TRBD1; v_gene: TRBV15; len: 18; CDR3aa: CATSRLGQGLVENTEAFF; CDR3nt: TGTGCCACCAGCAGGTTAGGACAGGGATTGGTCGAGAACACTGAAGCTTTCTTT
j_gene: TRBJ2-1; abundance: NA; d_gene: TRBD2; v_gene: TRBV30; len: 15; CDR3aa: CAWTSPAKRGNEQFF; CDR3nt: TGTGCCTGGACTAGCCCAGCGAAGCGGGGCAATGAGCAGTTCTTC
j_gene: TRBJ2-3; abundance: NA; d_gene: TRBD2; v_gene: TRBV29-1; len: 12; CDR3aa: CSVAAGADTQYF; CDR3nt: TGCAGCGTTGCTGCGGGGGCAGATACGCAGTATTTT
j_gene: TRBJ2-1; abundance: NA; d_gene: TRBD2; v_gene: TRBV24-1; len: 15; CDR3aa: CATSDPGTTTNEQFF; CDR3nt: TGTGCCACCAGTGACCCGGGGACTACGACCAATGAGCAGTTCTTC
j_gene: TRBJ2-1; abundance: NA; d_gene: TRBD2; v_gene: TRBV9; len: 16; CDR3aa: CASSVASGVSYNEQFF; CDR3nt: TGTGCCAGCAGCGTAGCGAGCGGGGTTTCCTACAATGAGCAGTTCTTC
j_gene: TRBJ2-7; abundance: NA; d_gene: TRBD2; v_gene: TRBV9; len: 17; CDR3aa: CASSVVTPGSGAYEQYF; CDR3nt: TGTGCCAGCAGCGTAGTAACCCCGGGTAGCGGGGCGTACGAGCAGTACTTC
j_gene: TRBJ1-6; abundance: once; d_gene: NA; v_gene: TRBV3-1/TRBV3-2; len: 14; CDR3aa: CASSQSGPNSPLHF; CDR3nt: TGTGCCAGCAGCCAATCTGGCCCAAATTCACCCCTCCACTTT
j_gene: TRBJ2-7; abundance: NA; d_gene: NA; v_gene: TRBV11-2; len: 12; CDR3aa: CASSFRLYEQYF; CDR3nt: TGTGCCAGCAGCTTCCGTCTTTACGAGCAGTACTTC
j_gene: TRBJ2-7; abundance: NA; d_gene: TRBD1; v_gene: TRBV11-1; len: 13; CDR3aa: CASSLASDRGQYF; CDR3nt: TGTGCCAGCAGCTTAGCGTCAGACAGGGGGCAGTACTTC
j_gene: TRBJ1-1; abundance: NA; d_gene: TRBD1; v_gene: TRBV7-9; len: 13; CDR3aa: CASSSRQGPEAFF; CDR3nt: TGTGCCAGCAGCTCAAGACAGGGACCTGAAGCTTTCTTT
j_gene: TRBJ2-2; abundance: few; d_gene: TRBD1; v_gene: TRBV7-8; len: 15; CDR3aa: CATRWGTAQTGELFF; CDR3nt: TGTGCCACCCGCTGGGGGACAGCTCAAACCGGGGAGCTGTTTTTT
j_gene: TRBJ1-2; abundance: NA; d_gene: TRBD1; v_gene: TRBV4-1; len: 15; CDR3aa: CASSQEGAEGAGYTF; CDR3nt: TGCGCCAGCAGCCAAGAGGGGGCAGAGGGGGCTGGCTACACCTTC
j_gene: TRBJ2-5; abundance: once; d_gene: TRBD2; v_gene: TRBV4-2; len: 16; CDR3aa: CASSQFSTSGQETQYF; CDR3nt: TGTGCCAGCAGCCAATTCTCAACTAGCGGCCAAGAGACCCAGTACTTC
j_gene: TRBJ1-2; abundance: NA; d_gene: TRBD1; v_gene: TRBV12-5; len: 17; CDR3aa: CASGLGRQGASTRGYTF; CDR3nt: TGTGCTAGTGGTTTGGGGCGACAGGGGGCGTCTACGAGGGGCTACACCTTC
j_gene: TRBJ1-2; abundance: NA; d_gene: TRBD1; v_gene: TRBV25-1; len: 15; CDR3aa: CASSAFGTGVYGYTF; CDR3nt: TGTGCCAGCAGTGCCTTCGGGACAGGGGTGTATGGCTACACCTTC
j_gene: TRBJ1-5; abundance: NA; d_gene: TRBD1; v_gene: TRBV19; len: 14; CDR3aa: CASRPTGYNQPQHF; CDR3nt: TGTGCCAGTAGACCGACAGGGTACAATCAGCCCCAGCATTTT
j_gene: TRBJ1-2; abundance: NA; d_gene: NA; v_gene: TRBV7-8; len: 14; CDR3aa: CASSPTVVNYGYTF; CDR3nt: TGTGCCAGCAGCCCTACGGTAGTCAACTATGGCTACACCTTC
j_gene: TRBJ1-2; abundance: NA; d_gene: NA; v_gene: TRBV11-2; len: 13; CDR3aa: CASSLGGNYGYTF; CDR3nt: TGTGCCAGCAGCTTAGGAGGCAACTATGGCTACACCTTC
j_gene: TRBJ1-6; abundance: NA; d_gene: NA; v_gene: TRBV7-9; len: 18; CDR3aa: CASSRGSFGNDGLGPLHF; CDR3nt: TGTGCCAGCAGCCGGGGTAGTTTCGGCAATGACGGGTTGGGACCCCTCCACTTT
j_gene: TRBJ2-7; abundance: NA; d_gene: NA; v_gene: TRBV10-1; len: 13; CDR3aa: CASSSSGSYEQYF; CDR3nt: TGCGCCAGCAGTTCCAGCGGATCCTACGAGCAGTACTTC
j_gene: TRBJ2-1; abundance: NA; d_gene: TRBD1; v_gene: TRBV3-1/TRBV3-2; len: 15; CDR3aa: CASSPWTGLYNEQFF; CDR3nt: TGTGCCAGCAGCCCGTGGACAGGGCTCTACAATGAGCAGTTCTTC
j_gene: TRBJ1-2; abundance: NA; d_gene: NA; v_gene: TRBV2; len: 13; CDR3aa: CASSVDPNGGYTF; CDR3nt: TGTGCCAGCAGTGTAGACCCTAACGGGGGCTACACCTTC
j_gene: TRBJ1-1; abundance: NA; d_gene: TRBD1; v_gene: TRBV3-1/TRBV3-2; len: 17; CDR3aa: CASSQFRDRGMNTEAFF; CDR3nt: TGTGCCAGCAGCCAATTCCGGGACAGGGGGATGAACACTGAAGCTTTCTTT
j_gene: TRBJ2-7; abundance: NA; d_gene: TRBD1; v_gene: TRBV5-4; len: 16; CDR3aa: CASSSPGTGGRYEQYF; CDR3nt: TGTGCCAGCAGCAGCCCCGGGACAGGGGGCCGGTACGAGCAGTACTTC
j_gene: TRBJ1-5; abundance: NA; d_gene: NA; v_gene: TRBV6-5; len: 15; CDR3aa: CASSAVEASNQPQHF; CDR3nt: TGTGCCAGCAGCGCCGTTGAGGCTAGCAATCAGCCCCAGCATTTT
j_gene: TRBJ2-1; abundance: once; d_gene: TRBD2; v_gene: TRBV19; len: 16; CDR3aa: CASSIARAGGPYEQFF; CDR3nt: TGTGCCAGTAGTATAGCCAGGGCGGGGGGGCCCTATGAGCAGTTCTTC
j_gene: TRBJ2-5; abundance: NA; d_gene: TRBD1; v_gene: TRBV7-9; len: 16; CDR3aa: CASSFGGTGAQETQYF; CDR3nt: TGTGCCAGCAGCTTCGGTGGGACAGGGGCTCAAGAGACCCAGTACTTC
j_gene: TRBJ1-6; abundance: many; d_gene: NA; v_gene: TRBV12-3/TRBV12-4; len: 13; CDR3aa: CASSSDTLSPLHF; CDR3nt: TGTGCCAGCAGTTCGGACACTCTTTCACCCCTCCACTTT
j_gene: TRBJ1-3; abundance: NA; d_gene: NA; v_gene: TRBV12-3/TRBV12-4; len: 13; CDR3aa: CASTGFSGNTIYF; CDR3nt: TGTGCCAGCACAGGGTTCTCTGGAAACACCATATATTTT
j_gene: TRBJ1-4; abundance: once; d_gene: TRBD1; v_gene: TRBV7-6; len: 15; CDR3aa: CASSRGQGGGEKLFF; CDR3nt: TGTGCCAGCAGCCGTGGACAGGGGGGAGGAGAAAAACTGTTTTTT
j_gene: TRBJ1-6; abundance: NA; d_gene: NA; v_gene: TRBV7-2; len: 13; CDR3aa: CASSLQLREALHF; CDR3nt: TGTGCCAGCAGCTTACAGTTGAGGGAGGCCCTCCACTTT
j_gene: TRBJ1-1; abundance: NA; d_gene: NA; v_gene: TRBV6-2/TRBV6-3; len: 15; CDR3aa: CASSYAQVMNTEAFF; CDR3nt: TGTGCCAGCAGTTACGCACAGGTAATGAACACTGAAGCTTTCTTT
j_gene: TRBJ1-2; abundance: few; d_gene: TRBD1; v_gene: TRBV6-5; len: 14; CDR3aa: CASSYGTGNYGYTF; CDR3nt: TGTGCCAGCAGTTACGGGACAGGGAACTATGGCTACACCTTC
j_gene: TRBJ2-7; abundance: NA; d_gene: NA; v_gene: TRBV27; len: 11; CDR3aa: CASSSNYEQYF; CDR3nt: TGTGCCAGCAGTTCCAACTACGAGCAGTACTTC
j_gene: TRBJ1-2; abundance: NA; d_gene: NA; v_gene: TRBV27; len: 13; CDR3aa: CASRTDASYGYTF; CDR3nt: TGTGCCAGCCGGACAGACGCTTCCTATGGCTACACCTTC
j_gene: TRBJ1-5; abundance: NA; d_gene: NA; v_gene: TRBV7-9; len: 14; CDR3aa: CASSLVQTDQPQHF; CDR3nt: TGTGCCAGCAGCTTAGTACAGACCGATCAGCCCCAGCATTTT
j_gene: TRBJ2-1; abundance: NA; d_gene: TRBD2; v_gene: TRBV7-2; len: 17; CDR3aa: CASSLPTPAGSYNEQFF; CDR3nt: TGTGCCAGCAGCTTACCCACCCCAGCGGGGAGTTACAATGAGCAGTTCTTC
j_gene: TRBJ2-7; abundance: NA; d_gene: TRBD1; v_gene: TRBV2; len: 15; CDR3aa: CASRTGQLTSYEQYF; CDR3nt: TGTGCCAGCAGGACGGGACAGCTAACCTCCTACGAGCAGTACTTC
j_gene: TRBJ2-1; abundance: once; d_gene: TRBD2; v_gene: TRBV11-2; len: 15; CDR3aa: CASSPPGLAGGEQFF; CDR3nt: TGTGCCAGCAGTCCACCGGGACTAGCGGGAGGCGAGCAGTTCTTC
j_gene: TRBJ1-1; abundance: NA; d_gene: TRBD1; v_gene: TRBV6-5; len: 15; CDR3aa: CASRPNRGRGTEAFF; CDR3nt: TGTGCCAGCAGGCCTAACAGGGGACGCGGCACTGAAGCTTTCTTT
j_gene: TRBJ1-1; abundance: NA; d_gene: TRBD1; v_gene: TRBV5-1; len: 15; CDR3aa: CASSLRTGKNTEAFF; CDR3nt: TGCGCCAGCAGCTTGCGGACAGGTAAGAACACTGAAGCTTTCTTT
j_gene: TRBJ2-4; abundance: NA; d_gene: NA; v_gene: TRBV13; len: 14; CDR3aa: CASSRGRAENIQYF; CDR3nt: TGTGCCAGCAGCCGGGGAAGGGCAGAAAACATTCAGTACTTC
j_gene: TRBJ1-2; abundance: NA; d_gene: NA; v_gene: TRBV6-1; len: 17; CDR3aa: CASSEVPMQGGGYGYTF; CDR3nt: TGTGCCAGCAGTGAAGTGCCAATGCAGGGAGGAGGCTATGGCTACACCTTC
j_gene: TRBJ1-1; abundance: NA; d_gene: TRBD1; v_gene: TRBV9; len: 15; CDR3aa: CASSVEAGGNTEAFF; CDR3nt: TGTGCCAGCAGCGTAGAAGCAGGGGGGAACACTGAAGCTTTCTTT
j_gene: TRBJ1-1; abundance: NA; d_gene: NA; v_gene: TRBV4-2; len: 16; CDR3aa: CASSQDSGGSNTEAFF; CDR3nt: TGTGCCAGCAGCCAAGATTCGGGAGGGAGCAACACTGAAGCTTTCTTT